The 17 T cell receptor beta chains listed next were all sequenced from one sample in a study of cytomegalovirus exposure and HLA in healthy donors. PCR was performed using 60 Vbeta and 13 Jbeta primers. Sequenced by immunoSEQ multiplex PCR; TCRdb stores in-frame clones only, minus some. The sample consists of about 210,000 clones, roughly 87% of them appearing once. The sample was PBMCs. Receptors were obtained from a man aged 40-50 years in good health and CMV-seropositive.

The chain is built from TRBV5-5 and TRBJ2-7; D is perhaps TRBD1 (6 bases). The CDR3 is made up of 13 amino acids. V was cut by 0 bases and J by 3 bases, with 7 bases left in between. Germline values: CDR1 SGHKS, CDR2 YYEKEE (reference sequence). The CDR3 nucleotides are TGTGCCAGCAGCTTGGGGACAGACTACGAGCAGTACTTC. This translates into CASSLGTDYEQYF.

The V gene is TRBV4-1, the J gene TRBJ2-7; TRBD2 might be the D (6 bases). V was shortened by 3 bases and J by 5 bases, with 17 bases between the two germline ends. The germline V gene encodes CDR1 MGHRA and CDR2 YSYEKL. The CDR3 is 15 residues long. CDR3: CASSQVRLDKNEQYF. CDR3 bases: TGCGCCAGCAGCCAGGTCCGACTAGATAAAAACGAGCAGTACTTC.

V is TRBV21-1 and J is TRBJ2-7; the DNA was not compared with TRBD2, the D call given in the table. TRBV21-1 is classified as a pseudogene. The CDR3 has 18 amino acids. The CDR3 protein is CASSRTSGRKFRTYEQYV. The CDR3 DNA follows: TGTGCCAGCAGCAGGACTAGCGGGAGGAAGTTTAGGACCTACGAGCAGTACGTC.

The V call is TRBV28, the J call TRBJ1-1; 8 positions agree with TRBD1. The junction had 5 bases not matched to a gene; V was cut back by 5 bases and J by 0 bases. Germline CDR1 and CDR2: MDHEN and SYDVKM. The CDR3 has 15 amino acids. CDR3 nucleotides: TGTGCCAGCAGTAAGAGACAGGGGTTGAACACTGAAGCTTTCTTT. Translation: CASSKRQGLNTEAFF.

This clone appeared a single time. The V call is TRBV30, the J call TRBJ2-2, with D perhaps matching TRBD1 (6 bases). Germline values: CDR1 GTSNPN, CDR2 SVGIG (reference sequence). The CDR3 is 14 amino acids. Trimming removed 3 bases from V and 0 bases from J, with 8 bases in between. The CDR3 DNA reads TGTGCCTGGAGAAGGACAGCGAACACCGGGGAGCTGTTTTTT. This translates into CAWRRTANTGELFF.

The rearrangement joins TRBV5-6 to TRBJ1-4; D is unclear. The CDR3 is 14 residues long. Trimming cost V 2 bases and J 3 bases, with 8 bases left between them. Per the germline V gene, CDR1 is SGHDT and CDR2 is YYEEEE. As DNA, the CDR3 is TGTGCCAGCAGCTTTCGAGTACCTAATGAAAAACTGTTTTTT. Protein: CASSFRVPNEKLFF.

V gene TRBV27 combines with J gene TRBJ2-1; 8 bases are shared with TRBD1. V lost 1 base and J lost 3; bases outside the gene matches: 2. This CDR3 comprises 15 residues. CDR1 MNHEY and CDR2 SMNVEV come from the germline V gene (reference sequence). This CDR3 reads CASSLYGTGYNEQFF. CDR3 nucleotides: TGTGCCAGCAGTTTATATGGGACAGGCTACAATGAGCAGTTCTTC.

This chain joins TRBV11-2 and TRBJ2-7; 7 bases align to TRBD2. The CDR3 loop spans 14 amino acids. Germline V CDR1 and CDR2: SGHAT, FQNNGV. V dropped 4 bases and J dropped 6; count of bases not matched to a gene: 9. This CDR3 is CASSSAGLEFEQYF. CDR3 coding DNA: TGTGCCAGCAGCTCAGCGGGACTTGAGTTCGAGCAGTACTTC.

This chain uses TRBV6-1 with TRBJ2-7, with D hard to call. This CDR3 has 17 residues. In germline, CDR1 is MNHNS, CDR2 SASEGT. With 1 base removed from V and 4 bases from J, the gap between germline ends came to 20 bases. CDR3 protein: CASSEGGGAMPLYEQYV. In DNA, the CDR3 is TGTGCCAGCAGTGAAGGAGGTGGAGCGATGCCTCTTTACGAGCAGTACGTC.

The genes are TRBV25-1 and TRBJ2-7; TRBD1 might be the D (5 bases). The CDR3 is 15 residues long. Germline lookup yields CDR1 MGHDK and CDR2 SYGVNS. Deletions cut 4 bases from V and 2 bases from J, with 15 bases between. The CDR3 bases are TGTGCCAGCAGTGCGCCGCAGGGATTCACCTACGAGCAGTACTTC. Residues: CASSAPQGFTYEQYF.

The chain carries TRBV7-9 and TRBJ2-3, with D perhaps matching TRBD2 (6 bases). This CDR3 comprises 16 residues. V was pared by 2 bases and J by 4 bases, with 16 bases between. In germline, CDR1 is SEHNR, CDR2 FQNEAQ (reference sequence). The CDR3 coding sequence is TGTGCCAGCAGCTTACGGGGGACGGGAGTCGCAGATACGCAGTATTTT. Translating it yields CASSLRGTGVADTQYF. Filled out from reference TRBV7-9 and TRBJ2-3, the complete variable domain reads DTGVSQNPRHKITKRGQNVTFRCDPISEHNRLYWYRQTLGQGPEFLTYFQNEAQLEKSRLLSDRFSAERPKGSFSTLEIQRTEQGDSAMYLCASSLRGTGVADTQYFGPGTRLTVL.

The gene calls are TRBV19 and TRBJ2-5, with 7 bases matching TRBD1. The J call is in doubt because the DNA end fits TRBJ2-7 better. CDR3 length: 14 amino acids. Germline-derived CDR1 and CDR2 are LNHDA and SQIVND (reference sequence). CDR3 region: CASGEGTVSYEQYF. The CDR3, as DNA: TGTGCCAGTGGGGAAGGGACAGTCTCCTACGAGCAGTACTTC.

The genes are TRBV27 and TRBJ2-7; TRBD2 agrees at 14 bases. The CDR3 runs 16 residues. Germline CDR1 MNHEY, CDR2 SMNVEV (reference sequence). V shed 7 bases and J 2 bases; nucleotides not matched to a gene: 7. The CDR3 is CASIGTSGRRTYEQYF. The CDR3, as DNA: TGTGCCAGCATTGGGACTAGCGGGAGAAGAACCTACGAGCAGTACTTC.

The chain combines TRBV19 with TRBJ2-7, with 13 bases that match TRBD2. The V and J ends lost 3 bases and 3 bases, in that order; junction bases with no gene match: 14. Germline loops: CDR1 LNHDA, CDR2 SQIVND (reference sequence). The CDR3 extends over 19 amino acids. CDR3 protein: CASSIQGTSGIKPIYEQYF. As DNA, the CDR3 is TGTGCCAGTAGTATTCAAGGGACTAGCGGGATTAAACCCATCTACGAGCAGTACTTC.

The chain recombines TRBV5-1 with TRBJ1-2, with TRBD1 identical over 7 bases. From germline, CDR1 is SGHRS and CDR2 YFSETQ. This CDR3 contains 14 residues. V lost 4 bases and J lost 2; bases outside the gene matches: 5. For the CDR3, the DNA is TGCGCCAGCAGCCCCCGGGACAGCAACTATGGCTACACCTTC. Protein product: CASSPRDSNYGYTF.

In this sample, this clone turned up once. The chain is built from TRBV18 and TRBJ2-5; 9 bases are a match to TRBD1. Germline V lookup: CDR1 KGHSH, CDR2 LQKENI. The CDR3 has 16 amino acids. Trimming at V came to 3 bases and at J to 4 bases, leaving 9 bases not matched to a gene. CDR3 sequence: CASSPPTTGGGETQYF. Here the CDR3 DNA reads TGTGCCAGCTCACCTCCCACGACAGGGGGAGGAGAGACCCAGTACTTC.

The rearrangement uses TRBV28 and TRBJ2-3; the D gene is possibly TRBD1 (6 bases). V lost 5 bases and J lost 1, with 13 bases in between. The germline V gene encodes CDR1 MDHEN and CDR2 SYDVKM. CDR3 length equals 15 residues. The CDR3 DNA reads TGTGCCAGCAGTATCTCGACAGGCGGCACAGATACGCAGTATTTT. Translated: CASSISTGGTDTQYF.